Reported below is one TCR beta chain. This clonotype was seen a few times. Its antigen is unknown. No much larger clone is present one base from it, and per-base qualities are unavailable. This entry belongs to a study of blood T cells in healthy people across ages (dated by TCRdb to the mid-2010s). About the investigation overall: In model experiments, template switching captured roughly one uniquely barcoded TCR beta cDNA molecule for every two T cells. The study measured age-related changes in TCR beta repertoire diversity using deep sequencing normalized with unique cDNA molecular identifiers. Donors were grouped into four age groups: young (average 16 years), middle-aged (over 35), aged (around 66) and long-lived (roughly 80). For two donors (one aged 18 to 30 and one aged 80 or older), the study analyzed two additional independent replicas of 1 million unique cDNA reads from the same blood draw. Overall study results and their limits: The percentage of naive T cells measured by flow cytometry correlated strongly with observed TCR beta diversity. Since profiling was done on bulk unsorted PBMCs, naive and antigen-experienced compartments could not be conclusively compared. Total diversity estimates from one million sequenced T cells were considered lower bounds and underestimates. Because the CMV infection status of the donors was unknown, age-related changes in expanded clonotypes may potentially have been confounded. Compared with the aged group, the long-lived group had more naive CD4+ T cells, fewer expanded clones and increased TCR diversity, a pattern suggesting age selection. Observed TCR beta diversity per million T cells fell roughly linearly with age, and a significant reduction was already apparent by age approximately 41.

Receptor amplification or capture employed 5' RACE. TCRdb lists the instrument as Illumina HiSeq 2500. A second PCR of 7 to 11 cycles was performed with a sample-barcoded 5' primer and a J-beta primer mix. A template-switch 5' adaptor carrying 12 random nucleotides introduced a unique molecular identifier onto each TCR beta cDNA molecule. Each sample yielded at least 3 million CDR3-containing paired-end reads. First-strand cDNA synthesis was performed from all RNA using the Mint cDNA synthesis kit, with priming by a TRBC-specific oligonucleotide. All cDNA was treated with uracil-DNA glycosylase and then went through a first 18-cycle PCR with the universal primers M1SS and BC2_uni_R. The published analysis was carried out like this. Each sample was normalized by randomly selecting 1 million high-quality reads, each carrying a distinct molecular identifier. Reads with shared molecular identifiers were discarded instead of being binned into consensus sequences. MiTCR, run with a Q25 quality threshold and the strictest error-elimination algorithm, handled CDR3 identification, clonotype clustering and error correction. Lower-bound total TCR beta diversity was estimated with a nonparametric unseen species model using Euler transformation. In-frame beta chains were kept once TCRdb had trimmed the public reads at Q25 with fastp and called clones with MiXCR. Rows with one shared CDR3 protein collapse into an entry with the most common genes and DNA. TCRdb's processing, not the authors', yielded these V and J calls. Within this sample are fewer than 600,000 distinct CDR3 sequences, with about 27% of them counted one time only. The ten largest account for about 3.3% of the sample.

The CDR3 has 14 amino acids, counting the end cysteine and phenylalanine. Solely the CDR3 DNA is kept, with 42 bases framed from the first base. V trim: 5 bases; J trim: 3 bases; unmatched bases: 5. CDR1 and CDR2 are drawn from the germline V gene: SGHRS, YFSETQ. The donors were roughly 39 Caucasian individuals from Russia, aged roughly 6 to 100 years, who were systemically healthy. Around 10 milliliters of peripheral blood were drawn from each donor into EDTA-treated Vacutainer tubes. Ficoll-Paque density-gradient centrifugation was used to isolate PBMCs, with at least 7 million per sample. Total RNA was extracted from PBMCs with Trizol reagent, with at least 5.5 micrograms obtained per sample. For every donor, flow cytometry on a PBMC aliquot measured the percentage of naive CD45RAhigh/CD27high T cells. The same specimen was also included in a second study, on T cells of mothers and their children. Reported in the second study: Nine systemically healthy Caucasian individuals, comprising three mothers and their six children, were included as donors. cDNA synthesis used all of the extracted RNA, with around 1.5 ug of RNA in each 15 ul reaction. Sample barcodes and 2-4 random nucleotides were added via the M1S primer in the second PCR. Over 8 million TCR beta CDR3 reads were obtained for each mother, and around 3 million reads were obtained for each child. Thymic selection similarly shapes TCR recombination output in related and unrelated pairs, with minor effect from inherited differences. Normalized repertoire overlap in related mother-child pairs was always slightly higher than in unrelated mother-child pairs, but the difference was never significant. Persistent microchimeric T cell clones were not detected, at a sensitivity of approximately 93 clones per million clonotypes. Deep NGS was used in the study to compare the TCR beta repertoires of mothers and children and to look for features that separate related mother-child pairs from unrelated individuals. Mothers averaged about 37 +/- 4 years of age and children averaged about 10 +/- 4 years. After adapter ligation with NEBNext reagents, the libraries were sequenced on Illumina HiSeq 2000 with 100+100 nt paired-end reads. To avoid cross-contamination, the mother libraries and the child libraries were prepared a month apart and sequenced in separate runs. For each donor, between about 500,000 and 2,000,000 distinct TCR beta clonotypes were identified. Naive TCR beta clonotypes were estimated from low-frequency clonotypes matched to each donor's FACS-determined naive share, without sorting.

What was sequenced was blood. The source is a boy between 2 and 10 years old in good health. The chain joins TRBV5-1 to TRBJ1-3; 7 central nucleotides agree with TRBD1. The CDR3 has the sequence CASSRGQIGNTIYF. Read as DNA, the sequence is TGCGCCAGCAGTCGGGGACAGATTGGAAACACCATATATTTT. With the portions outside the CDR3 filled from the reference TRBV5-1 and TRBJ1-3 genes, the complete variable region becomes KAGVTQTPRYLIKTRGQQVTLSCSPISGHRSVSWYQQTPGQGLQFLFEYFSETQRNKGNFPGRFSGRQFSNSRSEMNVSTLELGDSALYLCASSRGQIGNTIYFGEGSWLTVV.